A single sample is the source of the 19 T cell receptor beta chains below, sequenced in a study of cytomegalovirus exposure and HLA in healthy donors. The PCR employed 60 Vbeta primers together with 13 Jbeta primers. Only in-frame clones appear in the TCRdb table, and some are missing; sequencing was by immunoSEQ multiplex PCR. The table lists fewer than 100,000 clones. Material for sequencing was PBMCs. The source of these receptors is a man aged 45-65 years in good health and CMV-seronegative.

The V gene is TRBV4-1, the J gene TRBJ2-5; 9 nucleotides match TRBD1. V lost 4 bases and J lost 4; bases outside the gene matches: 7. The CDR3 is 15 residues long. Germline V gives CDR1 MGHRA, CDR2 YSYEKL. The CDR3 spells CASSPPTGGPETQYF. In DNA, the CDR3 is TGCGCCAGCAGCCCGCCGACAGGGGGGCCAGAGACCCAGTACTTC.

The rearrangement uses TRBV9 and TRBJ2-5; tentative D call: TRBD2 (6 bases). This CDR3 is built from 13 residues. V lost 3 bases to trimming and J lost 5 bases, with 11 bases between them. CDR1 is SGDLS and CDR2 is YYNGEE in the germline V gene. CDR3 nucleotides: TGTGCCAGCAGCGCAGGAGGGGACGAGACCCAGTACTTC. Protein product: CASSAGGDETQYF. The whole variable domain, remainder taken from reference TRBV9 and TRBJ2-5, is DSGVTQTPKHLITATGQRVTLRCSPRSGDLSVYWYQQSLDQGLQFLIQYYNGEERAKGNILERFSAQQFPDLHSELNLSSLELGDSALYFCASSAGGDETQYFGPGTRLLVL.

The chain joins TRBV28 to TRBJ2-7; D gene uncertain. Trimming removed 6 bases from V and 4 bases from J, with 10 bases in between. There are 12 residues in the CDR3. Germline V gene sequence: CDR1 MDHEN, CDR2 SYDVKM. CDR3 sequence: CASSTGAYEQYF. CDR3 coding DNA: TGTGCCAGCAGCACCGGAGCATACGAGCAGTACTTC.

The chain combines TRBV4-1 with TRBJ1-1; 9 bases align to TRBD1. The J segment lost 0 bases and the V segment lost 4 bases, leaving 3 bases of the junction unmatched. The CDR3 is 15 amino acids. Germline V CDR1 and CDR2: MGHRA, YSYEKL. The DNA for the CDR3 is TGCGCCAGCAGCCTGGGACAGGGTATGAACACTGAAGCTTTCTTT. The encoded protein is CASSLGQGMNTEAFF.

The CDR3 DNA follows: TGTGCCAGCAGCTTAGCGGGGGCCGGGGAGCTGTTTTTT. This encodes CASSLAGAGELFF. The chain employs TRBV13 and TRBJ2-2; D possibly corresponds to TRBD2 (6 bases). Trimming stripped 1 base from V and 6 bases from J, with 6 bases between. CDR3 size: 13 residues. Germline loops: CDR1 PRHDT, CDR2 FYEKMQ (reference sequence).

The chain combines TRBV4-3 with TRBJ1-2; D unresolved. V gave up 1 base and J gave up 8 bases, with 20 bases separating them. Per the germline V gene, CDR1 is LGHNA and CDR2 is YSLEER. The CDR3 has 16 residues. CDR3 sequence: CASSQGSGSLQEGYTF. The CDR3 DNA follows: TGCGCCAGCAGCCAAGGGTCGGGGAGTCTGCAAGAGGGCTACACCTTC.

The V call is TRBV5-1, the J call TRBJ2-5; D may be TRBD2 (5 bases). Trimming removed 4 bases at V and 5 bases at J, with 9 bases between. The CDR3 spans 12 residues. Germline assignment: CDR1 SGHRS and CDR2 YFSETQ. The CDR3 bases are TGCGCCAGCAGCGGACTGAGGGAGACCCAGTACTTC. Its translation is CASSGLRETQYF. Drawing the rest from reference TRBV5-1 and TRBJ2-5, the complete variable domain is KAGVTQTPRYLIKTRGQQVTLSCSPISGHRSVSWYQQTPGQGLQFLFEYFSETQRNKGNFPGRFSGRQFSNSRSEMNVSTLELGDSALYLCASSGLRETQYFGPGTRLLVL.

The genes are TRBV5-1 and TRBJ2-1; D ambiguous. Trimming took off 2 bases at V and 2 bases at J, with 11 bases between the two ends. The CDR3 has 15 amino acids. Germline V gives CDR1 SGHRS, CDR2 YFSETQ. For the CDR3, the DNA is TGCGCCAGCAGCTTCAGTCCCCCAACCTACAATGAGCAGTTCTTC. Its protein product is CASSFSPPTYNEQFF.

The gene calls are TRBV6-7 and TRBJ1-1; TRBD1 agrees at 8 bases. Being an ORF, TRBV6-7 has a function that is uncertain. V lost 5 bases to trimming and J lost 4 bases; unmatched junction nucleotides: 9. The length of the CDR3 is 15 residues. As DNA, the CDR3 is TGTGCCAGCAGTCCGCGACAGGGGATTGGCACTGAAGCTTTCTTT. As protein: CASSPRQGIGTEAFF.

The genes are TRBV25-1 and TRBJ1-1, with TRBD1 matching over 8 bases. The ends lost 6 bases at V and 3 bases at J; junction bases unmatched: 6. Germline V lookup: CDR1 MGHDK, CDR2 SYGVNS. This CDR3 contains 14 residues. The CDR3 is CASSLTGADTEAFF. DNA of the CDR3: TGTGCCAGCAGCTTGACAGGGGCGGACACTGAAGCTTTCTTT.

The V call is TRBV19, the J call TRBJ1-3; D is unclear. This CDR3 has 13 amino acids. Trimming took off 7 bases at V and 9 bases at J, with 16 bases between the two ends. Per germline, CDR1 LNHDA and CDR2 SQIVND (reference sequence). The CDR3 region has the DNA TGTGCCAGTATGGGGAGCCTAAGACGCACCATATATTTT. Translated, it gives CASMGSLRRTIYF.

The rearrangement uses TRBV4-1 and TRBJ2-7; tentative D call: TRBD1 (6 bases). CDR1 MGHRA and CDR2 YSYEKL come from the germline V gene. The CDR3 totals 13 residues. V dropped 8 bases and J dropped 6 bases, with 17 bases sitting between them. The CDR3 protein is CASAPGHNLEQYF. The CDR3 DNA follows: TGCGCCAGCGCACCGGGACACAATCTCGAGCAGTACTTC.

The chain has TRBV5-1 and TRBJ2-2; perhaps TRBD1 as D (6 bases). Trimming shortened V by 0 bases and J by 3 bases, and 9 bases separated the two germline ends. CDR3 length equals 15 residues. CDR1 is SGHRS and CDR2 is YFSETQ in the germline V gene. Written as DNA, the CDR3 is TGCGCCAGCAGCTTGGGCACAGGGTACACCGGGGAGCTGTTTTTT. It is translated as CASSLGTGYTGELFF.

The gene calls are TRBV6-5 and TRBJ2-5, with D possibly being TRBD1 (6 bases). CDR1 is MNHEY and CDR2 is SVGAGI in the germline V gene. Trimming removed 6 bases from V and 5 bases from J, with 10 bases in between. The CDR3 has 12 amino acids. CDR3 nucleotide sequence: TGTGCCAGCAGAACAGGGTACGAGACCCAGTACTTC. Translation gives CASRTGYETQYF.

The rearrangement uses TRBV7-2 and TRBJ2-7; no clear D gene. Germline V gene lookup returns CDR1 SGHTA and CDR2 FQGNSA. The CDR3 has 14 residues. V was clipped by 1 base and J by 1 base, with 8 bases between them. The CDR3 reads CASSLGGLSYEQYF. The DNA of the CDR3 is TGTGCCAGCAGCTTAGGAGGTTTGTCCTACGAGCAGTACTTC.

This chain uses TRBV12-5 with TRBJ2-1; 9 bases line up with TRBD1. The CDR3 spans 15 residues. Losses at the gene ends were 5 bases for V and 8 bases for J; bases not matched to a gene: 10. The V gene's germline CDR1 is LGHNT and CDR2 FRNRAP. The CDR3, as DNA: TGTGCTAGTGGTCCCGGGACAGGGCTTCTCTATGAGCAGTTCTTC. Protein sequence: CASGPGTGLLYEQFF.

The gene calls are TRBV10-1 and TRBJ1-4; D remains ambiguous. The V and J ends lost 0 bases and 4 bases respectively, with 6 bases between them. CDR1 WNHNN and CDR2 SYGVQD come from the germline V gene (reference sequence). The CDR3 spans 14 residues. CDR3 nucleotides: TGCGCCAGCAGTGAGTCGTATAATAATGAAAAACTGTTTTTT. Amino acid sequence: CASSESYNNEKLFF.

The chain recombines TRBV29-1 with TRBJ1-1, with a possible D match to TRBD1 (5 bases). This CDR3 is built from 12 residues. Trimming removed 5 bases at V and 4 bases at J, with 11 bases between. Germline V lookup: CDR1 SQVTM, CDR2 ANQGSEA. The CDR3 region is CSVIRRGTEAFF. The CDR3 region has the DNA TGCAGCGTTATCCGGAGGGGCACTGAAGCTTTCTTT. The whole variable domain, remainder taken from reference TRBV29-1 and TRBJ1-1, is SAVISQKPSRDICQRGTSLTIQCQVDSQVTMMFWYRQQPGQSLTLIATANQGSEATYESGFVIDKFPISRPNLTFSTLTVSNMSPEDSSIYLCSVIRRGTEAFFGQGTRLTVV.

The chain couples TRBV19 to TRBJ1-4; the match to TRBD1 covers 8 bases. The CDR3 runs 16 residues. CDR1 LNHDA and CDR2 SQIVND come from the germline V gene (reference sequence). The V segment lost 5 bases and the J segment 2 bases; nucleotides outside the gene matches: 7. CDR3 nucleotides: TGTGCCAGTAGTGTGACAGGGGTAGGGACTAATGAAAAACTGTTTTTT. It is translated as CASSVTGVGTNEKLFF.